These 25 T cell receptor beta chains were sequenced from one sample in a study of blood T cell repertoires in COVID-19. The table came from immunoSEQ multiplex PCR; TCRdb's copy has only in-frame clones and leaves some out. Of some 130,000 clones in the sample, about 72% were seen once. Material: peripheral blood. Receptors originate from a man aged 55 to 70 who had recovered from COVID-19.

The rearrangement uses TRBV28 and TRBJ2-7; TRBD2 matches 12 bases. V trimming: 6 bases; J trimming: 7 bases; junction bases outside the gene matches: 13. This CDR3 spans 16 amino acids. CDR1 MDHEN and CDR2 SYDVKM come from the germline V gene. CDR3 coding DNA: TGTGCCAGCAGCTCAAGGACTAGCGGGAATTGGAAGGAGCAGTACTTC. It encodes CASSSRTSGNWKEQYF.

The chain carries TRBV7-2 and TRBJ2-1; possibly TRBD1 for D (6 bases). Trimming pared 3 bases from V and 2 bases from J, leaving 11 bases between. Germline values: CDR1 SGHTA, CDR2 FQGNSA. The CDR3 spans 15 residues. This CDR3 reads CASSFDRRAYNEQFF. The CDR3 bases are TGTGCCAGCAGCTTTGACAGGAGAGCCTACAATGAGCAGTTCTTC.

There are a few counts of this clone. V gene TRBV2 combines with J gene TRBJ2-7; 10 nucleotides agree with TRBD1. The CDR3 contains 15 residues. The germline CDR1 and CDR2 sequences are SNHLY and FYNNEI. The ends lost 4 bases at V and 2 bases at J; junction bases unmatched: 5. CDR3 loop: CASSGGTGDTYEQYF. The CDR3 bases are TGTGCCAGCAGTGGGGGGACAGGGGACACCTACGAGCAGTACTTC.

CDR3 in DNA: TGTGCCAGCAGCGTAGGTAGGGGGGGTTACAATGAGCAGTTCTTC. Translating gives CASSVGRGGYNEQFF. This chain links TRBV9 with TRBJ2-1, with D maybe TRBD2 (7 bases). Trimming stripped 0 bases from V and 4 bases from J, with 11 bases between. The CDR3 consists of 15 residues. Germline lookup yields CDR1 SGDLS and CDR2 YYNGEE. The full variable domain, its missing parts supplied by reference TRBV9 and TRBJ2-1, is DSGVTQTPKHLITATGQRVTLRCSPRSGDLSVYWYQQSLDQGLQFLIQYYNGEERAKGNILERFSAQQFPDLHSELNLSSLELGDSALYFCASSVGRGGYNEQFFGPGTRLTVL.

This chain connects TRBV19 to TRBJ2-3; 8 bases line up with TRBD1. J was trimmed by 0 bases and V by 7 bases; bases with no gene match: 6. This CDR3 region has 15 residues. Germline CDR1 reads LNHDA; CDR2 reads SQIVND (reference sequence). In nucleotides, the CDR3 is TGTGCCAGTAAAGGACAGGGTACCAGCACAGATACGCAGTATTTT. Protein: CASKGQGTSTDTQYF.

V and J are TRBV27 and TRBJ1-2; a weak D match, TRBD1 (5 bases). Between the trimmed V and J ends, which lost 5 bases and 6 bases, there was a span of 22 bases. This CDR3 contains 16 residues. CDR1 and CDR2 from the germline V gene are MNHEY and SMNVEV (reference sequence). The CDR3 DNA is TGTGCCAGCAGTCCCCAGATCGGGGGGGGTCTTAATGGCTACACCTTC. As protein: CASSPQIGGGLNGYTF.

The V and J genes are TRBV5-8 and TRBJ2-7, with TRBD2 matching over 8 bases. The CDR3 totals 15 residues. Germline CDR1 SGHTS, CDR2 YDEGEE. V gave up 3 bases and J gave up 3 bases; unmatched junction bases: 8. CDR3 sequence reads: CASSSTGTRGYEQYF. The CDR3 DNA follows: TGTGCCAGCAGCTCTACCGGGACTAGAGGCTACGAGCAGTACTTC.

This chain connects TRBV24-1 to TRBJ1-2; TRBD1 might be the D (6 bases). Looked up from germline, CDR1 is KGHDR and CDR2 is SFDVKD. The CDR3 is made up of 14 amino acids. The V end lost 5 bases, the J end lost 4 bases, and 13 bases lay between the germline ends. Here the CDR3 DNA reads TGTGCCACCAGTGGCCAACAGGGCTCCTATGGCTACACCTTC. Translation: CATSGQQGSYGYTF.

This chain links TRBV7-2 with TRBJ2-7; D is uncertain. Trimming cost V 2 bases and J 4 bases, with 18 bases left between them. The germline V gene has CDR1 SGHTA and CDR2 FQGNSA. This CDR3 spans 16 amino acids. CDR3 region: CASSLLPGALSYEQYF. CDR3 DNA: TGTGCCAGCAGCTTACTGCCCGGAGCCCTGTCATACGAGCAGTACTTC.

The chain carries TRBV30 and TRBJ1-6, with TRBD1 as a possible D gene (6 bases). V was trimmed by 1 base and J by 2 bases, leaving 6 bases between them. Germline V lookup: CDR1 GTSNPN, CDR2 SVGIG (reference sequence). The CDR3 runs to 14 residues. For the CDR3, the DNA is TGTGCCTGGAGTGGGGACACCTATAATTCACCCCTCCACTTT. Amino acids: CAWSGDTYNSPLHF. The whole variable domain, remainder taken from reference TRBV30 and TRBJ1-6, is SQTIHQWPATLVQPVGSPLSLECTVEGTSNPNLYWYRQAAGRGLQLLFYSVGIGQISSEVPQNLSASRPQDRQFILSSKKLLLSDSGFYLCAWSGDTYNSPLHFGNGTRLTVT.

This clone was seen more than once but under ten times. CDR3 amino acids: CASSRTAGNTIYF. The CDR3 bases are TGTGCCAGCAGTCGGACAGCTGGAAACACCATATATTTT. V gene TRBV6-2 or TRBV6-3 combines with J gene TRBJ1-3, with D possibly being TRBD1 (6 bases). CDR1 and CDR2 from the germline V gene are MNHEY and SVGEGT. The CDR3 totals 13 residues. With 5 bases removed from V and 2 bases from J, the gap between germline ends came to 7 bases.

The V and J genes are TRBV9 and TRBJ2-2; 8 bases match TRBD1. Germline CDR1 SGDLS, CDR2 YYNGEE. V shed 3 bases and J 0 bases; nucleotides not matched to a gene: 7. The CDR3 is 17 residues long. In DNA, the CDR3 is TGTGCCAGCAGCGCCCCTTCAGGGGGCGCGAACACCGGGGAGCTGTTTTTT. Residues: CASSAPSGGANTGELFF.

The CDR3 nucleotides read TGTGCCAGCAGCCCGACAGGGTTCGACGAGCAGTACTTC. It translates to CASSPTGFDEQYF. The V gene is TRBV5-4, the J gene TRBJ2-7, with 7 bases identical to TRBD1. This CDR3 is built from 13 residues. The germline V gene encodes CDR1 SGHNT and CDR2 YYREEE (reference sequence). V dropped 4 bases and J dropped 5; count of bases not matched to a gene: 6.

The V and J genes are TRBV6-5 and TRBJ1-2; possibly TRBD1 for D (5 bases). In germline, CDR1 is MNHEY, CDR2 SVGAGI. Trimming shortened V by 6 bases and J by 4 bases, and 12 bases separated the two germline ends. This CDR3 spans 13 amino acids. The CDR3 DNA is TGTGCCAGCAGGCCGGGAGGGGCCTATGGCTACACCTTC. As protein: CASRPGGAYGYTF.

This clone has at least ten counts. The rearrangement links TRBV7-2 to TRBJ2-3; D possibly corresponds to TRBD1 (6 bases). V gave up 5 bases and J gave up 2 bases, with 14 bases separating them. The CDR3 has 15 amino acids. In germline, CDR1 is SGHTA, CDR2 FQGNSA. The CDR3 sequence: CASSPDSASTDTQYF. CDR3 sequence (DNA): TGTGCCAGCAGCCCGGACAGCGCTTCCACAGATACGCAGTATTTT.

This chain uses TRBV6-2 or TRBV6-3 with TRBJ1-1, with TRBD1 matching 9 bases. The CDR3 consists of 16 residues. V dropped 6 bases and J dropped 4; count of bases not matched to a gene: 12. Germline CDR1 and CDR2: MNHEY and SVGEGT. The CDR3 sequence: CASSSGTGYRVTEAFF. The CDR3 nucleotides are TGTGCCAGCAGCTCCGGGACAGGGTATCGGGTCACTGAAGCTTTCTTT.

This chain joins TRBV5-1 and TRBJ2-1, with D perhaps matching TRBD1 (5 bases). The CDR3 is made up of 13 amino acids. Germline-derived CDR1 and CDR2 are SGHRS and YFSETQ. Trimming removed 2 bases from V and 9 bases from J, with 12 bases in between. CDR3 protein: CASSFGRVGEQFF. The CDR3 DNA reads TGCGCCAGCAGCTTTGGCAGGGTGGGTGAGCAGTTCTTC.

This rearrangement joins TRBV29-1 to TRBJ2-1, with 7 bases identical to TRBD2. This CDR3 is built from 12 residues. Germline V gives CDR1 SQVTM, CDR2 ANQGSEA. DNA of the CDR3: TGCATGGGGGGGTTTCCTAACAATGAGCAGTTCTTC. Amino acid sequence: CMGGFPNNEQFF.

The rearrangement links TRBV7-2 to TRBJ2-1, with 7 positions matching TRBD2. This CDR3 region has 17 residues. V shed 4 bases, J shed 3 bases, and the junction held 12 bases outside the gene matches. Looked up from germline, CDR1 is SGHTA and CDR2 is FQGNSA. CDR3 in DNA: TGTGCCAGCAGCTCCGGCCCGGGGACTAATTTCTACAATGAGCAGTTCTTC. Amino acids: CASSSGPGTNFYNEQFF.

The genes are TRBV5-6 and TRBJ1-1, with D uncertain. Trimming pared 2 bases from V and 2 bases from J, leaving 4 bases between. The CDR3 is made up of 12 amino acids. CDR1 is SGHDT and CDR2 is YYEEEE in the germline V gene. CDR3 amino acids: CASSFSNTEAFF. The CDR3 DNA reads as TGTGCCAGCAGCTTTTCAAACACTGAAGCTTTCTTT.

This clone was observed once. The chain links TRBV3-1 (or the pseudogene TRBV3-2) to TRBJ1-2; D remains unclear. This CDR3 contains 14 residues. Between the trimmed V and J ends, which lost 1 base and 7 bases, there was a span of 13 bases. Germline V gene sequence: CDR1 LGHDT, CDR2 YNNKEL (reference sequence). The DNA of the CDR3 is TGTGCCAGCAGCCAAGTATCGGCGGGCCCTGGCTACACCTTC. It encodes CASSQVSAGPGYTF.

V usage is TRBV12-3 or TRBV12-4 and J usage is TRBJ1-2, with 9 bases matching TRBD1. The CDR3 consists of 13 residues. V was clipped by 6 bases and J by 8 bases; unmatched bases: 7. The CDR3 DNA reads TGTGCCAGCAGGACAGGGGGAGCAGGGGGCTACACCTTC. Translating it yields CASRTGGAGGYTF.

CDR3: CASSPRGGSYEQYF. DNA for the CDR3: TGTGCCAGCTCACCCCGCGGGGGGTCCTACGAGCAGTACTTC. The V and J genes are TRBV18 and TRBJ2-7, with TRBD2 matching 8 bases. The germline V gene encodes CDR1 KGHSH and CDR2 LQKENI. The CDR3 covers 14 residues. J gave up 1 base and V 3 bases, and 2 bases lay outside the gene matches.

V and J are TRBV11-2 and TRBJ2-3; 8 nucleotides match TRBD2. The CDR3 extends over 14 amino acids. Unmatched junction bases numbered 0, after V lost 1 base and J lost 3 bases. CDR1 and CDR2 (germline): SGHAT, FQNNGV. CDR3 coding DNA: TGTGCCAGCAGCTTAGTAGCGGGGACAGATACGCAGTATTTT. Its protein is CASSLVAGTDTQYF.

The V gene is TRBV2, the J gene TRBJ1-2; D not resolved. Germline V gives CDR1 SNHLY, CDR2 FYNNEI. The germline V and J ends were trimmed by 4 bases and 2 bases, with 17 bases remaining between them. The CDR3 loop spans 16 amino acids. CDR3 DNA: TGTGCCAGCAGTGGGTCTGTTTGGGCAACGAACTATGGCTACACCTTC. Translation gives CASSGSVWATNYGYTF. Full variable domain (remainder filled in from reference TRBV2 and TRBJ1-2): EPEVTQTPSHQVTQMGQEVILRCVPISNHLYFYWYRQILGQKVEFLVSFYNNEISEKSEIFDDQFSVERPDGSNFTLKIRSTKLEDSAMYFCASSGSVWATNYGYTFGSGTRLTVV.